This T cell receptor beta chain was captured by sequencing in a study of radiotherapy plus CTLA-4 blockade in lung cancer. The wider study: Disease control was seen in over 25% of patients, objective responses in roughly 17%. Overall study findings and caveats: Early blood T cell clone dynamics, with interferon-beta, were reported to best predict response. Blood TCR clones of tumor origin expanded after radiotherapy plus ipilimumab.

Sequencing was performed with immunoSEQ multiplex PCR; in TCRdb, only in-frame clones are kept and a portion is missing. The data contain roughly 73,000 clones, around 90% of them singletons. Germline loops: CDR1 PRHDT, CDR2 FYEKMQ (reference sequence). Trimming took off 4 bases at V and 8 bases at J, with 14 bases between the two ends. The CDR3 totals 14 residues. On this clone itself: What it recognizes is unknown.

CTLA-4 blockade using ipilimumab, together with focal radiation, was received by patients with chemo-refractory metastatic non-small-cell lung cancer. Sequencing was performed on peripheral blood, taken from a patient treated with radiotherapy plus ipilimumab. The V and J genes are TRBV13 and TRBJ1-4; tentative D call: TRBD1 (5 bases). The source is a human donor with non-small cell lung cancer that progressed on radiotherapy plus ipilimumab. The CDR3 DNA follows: TGTGCCAGCAGCTCTACCGGGGACTTGGAAAAACTGTTTTTT. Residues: CASSSTGDLEKLFF.